The 2 T cell receptor beta chains below all came from one sample that was sequenced in a study of OX40 agonist ivuxolimab in advanced cancers. Profiled with immunoSEQ multiplex PCR; TCRdb holds only in-frame clones, not every one. The sample carries under 20,000 clones, around two thirds recorded once. This material consisted of CD4+ or CD8+ T cells sorted from blood, taken in a trial of the OX40 agonist ivuxolimab. The receptors stem from an adult with an advanced solid tumor such as melanoma, head and neck, liver or kidney cancer.

The chain links TRBV19 to TRBJ2-1; TRBD1 agrees at 7 bases. CDR1 is LNHDA, CDR2 SQIVND, per germline (reference sequence). Unmatched junction bases numbered 6, after V lost 5 bases and J lost 8 bases. The CDR3 spans 13 residues. The CDR3 DNA follows: TGTGCCAGTAGTTGGACAGGTTTGGATGAGCAGTTCTTC. Encoded protein: CASSWTGLDEQFF.

This chain uses TRBV19 with TRBJ2-7; 7 nucleotides match TRBD1. The CDR3 consists of 15 residues. CDR1 is LNHDA, CDR2 SQIVND, per germline (reference sequence). Trimming removed 5 bases from V and 0 bases from J; junction bases left unmatched: 7. The CDR3: CASSVDRVSSYEQYF. The CDR3 region has the DNA TGTGCCAGTAGTGTCGACAGGGTGAGCTCCTACGAGCAGTACTTC.